This paragraph reports one TCR beta chain. This specimen comes from a study of blood T cell repertoires in COVID-19. Study information: Acute-phase and convalescent COVID-19 samples originated in the United States, Italy and Spain. T cells, B-cell-depleted T cells, or PBMCs supplied cDNA or gDNA.

The CDR3 has 12 residues. The germline V gene encodes CDR1 MNHEY and CDR2 SVGAGI. The ends were cut back, 8 bases at V and 4 bases at J, with 12 bases in the middle. In the source study's methods: Nucleated cell counts were estimated from reference gene primer amplification. TCRdb keeps only in-frame clones here, not all; method: immunoSEQ multiplex PCR. That table furnishes V, J and clone size, whereas the DNA furnished D and trimming. The table has fewer than 95,000 clones, 86% seen once. Sequenced input: peripheral blood. The receptor's source is a man aged 45-65 years with active or convalescent COVID-19. The chain has TRBV6-5 and TRBJ2-7, with D possibly TRBD1 on 6 matching bases. In nucleotides, the CDR3 is TGTGCCAGCTGCAACAGGGTTTACGAGCAGTACTTC. The encoded protein is CASCNRVYEQYF.